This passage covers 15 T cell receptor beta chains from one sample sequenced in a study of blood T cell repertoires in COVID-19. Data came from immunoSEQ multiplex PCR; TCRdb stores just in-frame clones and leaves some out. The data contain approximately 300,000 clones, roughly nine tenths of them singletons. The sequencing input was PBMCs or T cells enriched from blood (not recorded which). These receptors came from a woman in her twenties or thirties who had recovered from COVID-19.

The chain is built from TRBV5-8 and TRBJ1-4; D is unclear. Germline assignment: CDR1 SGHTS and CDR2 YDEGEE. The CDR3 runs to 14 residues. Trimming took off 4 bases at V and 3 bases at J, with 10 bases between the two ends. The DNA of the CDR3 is TGTGCCAGCAGCCTGCGTTGGTCTAATGAAAAACTGTTTTTT. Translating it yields CASSLRWSNEKLFF. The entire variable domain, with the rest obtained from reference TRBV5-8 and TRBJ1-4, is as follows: EAGVTQSPTHLIKTRGQQATLRCSPISGHTSVYWYQQALGLGLQFLLWYDEGEERNRGNFPPRFSGRQFPNYSSELNVNALELEDSALYLCASSLRWSNEKLFFGSGTQLSVL.

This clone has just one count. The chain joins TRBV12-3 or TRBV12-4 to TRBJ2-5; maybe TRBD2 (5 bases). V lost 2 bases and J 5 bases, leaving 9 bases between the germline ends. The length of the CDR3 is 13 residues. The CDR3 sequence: CASSLTRAETQYF. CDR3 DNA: TGTGCCAGCAGTTTAACGAGGGCCGAGACCCAGTACTTC.

The CDR3 sequence is CASSRGGGIQPNYGYTF. The CDR3 DNA is TGTGCCAGCAGCCGAGGGGGCGGGATTCAACCTAACTATGGCTACACCTTC. V usage is TRBV5-4 and J usage is TRBJ1-2; TRBD1 agrees at 7 bases. The CDR3 loop spans 17 amino acids. Per the germline V gene, CDR1 is SGHNT and CDR2 is YYREEE (reference sequence). J lost 0 bases, V lost 4 bases, and 12 bases had no gene match.

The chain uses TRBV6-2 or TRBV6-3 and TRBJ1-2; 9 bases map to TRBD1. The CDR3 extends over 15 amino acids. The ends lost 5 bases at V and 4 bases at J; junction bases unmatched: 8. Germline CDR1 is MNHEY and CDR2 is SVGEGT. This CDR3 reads CASSEDRGPGYGYTF. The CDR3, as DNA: TGTGCCAGCAGTGAGGACAGGGGTCCGGGCTATGGCTACACCTTC.

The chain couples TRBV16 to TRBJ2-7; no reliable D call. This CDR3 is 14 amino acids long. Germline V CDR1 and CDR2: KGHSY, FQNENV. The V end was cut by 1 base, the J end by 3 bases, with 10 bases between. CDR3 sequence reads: CASSQFRTDYEQYF. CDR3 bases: TGTGCCAGCAGCCAATTTCGAACAGACTACGAGCAGTACTTC.

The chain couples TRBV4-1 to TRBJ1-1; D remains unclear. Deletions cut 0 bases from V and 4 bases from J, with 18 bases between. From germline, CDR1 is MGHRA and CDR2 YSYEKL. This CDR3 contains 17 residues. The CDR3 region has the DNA TGCGCCAGCAGCCAAGATCTTCTGCTAGGTTTTCCCACTGAAGCTTTCTTT. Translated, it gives CASSQDLLLGFPTEAFF.

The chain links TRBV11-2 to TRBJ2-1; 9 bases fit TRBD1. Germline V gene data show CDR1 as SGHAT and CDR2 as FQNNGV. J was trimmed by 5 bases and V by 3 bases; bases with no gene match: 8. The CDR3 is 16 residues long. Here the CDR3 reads CASSFNKGTGHNEQFF. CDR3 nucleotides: TGTGCCAGCAGCTTCAATAAGGGGACAGGGCACAATGAGCAGTTCTTC. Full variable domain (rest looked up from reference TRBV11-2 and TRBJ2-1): EAGVAQSPRYKIIEKRQSVAFWCNPISGHATLYWYQQILGQGPKLLIQFQNNGVVDDSQLPKDRFSAERLKGVDSTLKIQPAKLEDSAVYLCASSFNKGTGHNEQFFGPGTRLTVL.

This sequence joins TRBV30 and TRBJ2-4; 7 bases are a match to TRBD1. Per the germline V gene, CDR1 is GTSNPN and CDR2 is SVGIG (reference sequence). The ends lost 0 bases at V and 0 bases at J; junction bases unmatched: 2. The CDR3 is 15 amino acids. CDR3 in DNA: TGTGCCTGGAGTGTACAGGGGCTAGCCAAAAACATTCAGTACTTC. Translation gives CAWSVQGLAKNIQYF.

Here the CDR3 reads CASRGTDQETQYF. The CDR3 DNA sequence: TGTGCCAGCCGCGGGACAGATCAAGAGACCCAGTACTTC. V usage is TRBV6-5 and J usage is TRBJ2-5; possible D gene TRBD1, 7 bases. CDR1 and CDR2 from the germline V gene are MNHEY and SVGAGI. Deletions cut 8 bases from V and 2 bases from J, with 12 bases between. The CDR3 is 13 amino acids.

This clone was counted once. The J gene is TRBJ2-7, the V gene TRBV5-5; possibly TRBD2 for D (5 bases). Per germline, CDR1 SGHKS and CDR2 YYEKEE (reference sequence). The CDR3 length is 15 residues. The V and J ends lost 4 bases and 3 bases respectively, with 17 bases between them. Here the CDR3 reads CASSEAGSRGYEQYF. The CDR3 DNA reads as TGTGCCAGCAGCGAAGCCGGGTCCCGGGGCTACGAGCAGTACTTC.

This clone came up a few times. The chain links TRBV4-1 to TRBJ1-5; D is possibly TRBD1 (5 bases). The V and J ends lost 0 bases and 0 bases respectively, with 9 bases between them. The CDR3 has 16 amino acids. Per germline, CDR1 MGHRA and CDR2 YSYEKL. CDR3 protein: CASSQDGRGSNQPQHF. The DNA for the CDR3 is TGCGCCAGCAGCCAAGATGGAAGGGGTAGCAATCAGCCCCAGCATTTT.

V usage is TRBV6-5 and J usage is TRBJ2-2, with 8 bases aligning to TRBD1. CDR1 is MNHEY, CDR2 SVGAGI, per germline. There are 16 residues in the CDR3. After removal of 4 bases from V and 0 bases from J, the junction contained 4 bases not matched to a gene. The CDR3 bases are TGTGCCAGCAGTTTAACGACAGGGGCGAACACCGGGGAGCTGTTTTTT. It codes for CASSLTTGANTGELFF.

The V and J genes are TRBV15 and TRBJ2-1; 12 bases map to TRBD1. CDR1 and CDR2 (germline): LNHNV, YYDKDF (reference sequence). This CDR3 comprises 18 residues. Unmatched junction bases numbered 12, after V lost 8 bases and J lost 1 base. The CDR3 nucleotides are TGTGCCACCCCCCCCCGGGGACAGGGGGCGCCATCCTACAATGAGCAGTTCTTC. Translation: CATPPRGQGAPSYNEQFF.

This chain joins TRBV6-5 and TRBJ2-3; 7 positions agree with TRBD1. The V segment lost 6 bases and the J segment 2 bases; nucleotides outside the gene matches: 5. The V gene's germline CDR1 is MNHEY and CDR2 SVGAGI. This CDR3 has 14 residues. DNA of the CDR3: TGTGCCAGCAGGATCGGGACAGCCACAGATACGCAGTATTTT. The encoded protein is CASRIGTATDTQYF.

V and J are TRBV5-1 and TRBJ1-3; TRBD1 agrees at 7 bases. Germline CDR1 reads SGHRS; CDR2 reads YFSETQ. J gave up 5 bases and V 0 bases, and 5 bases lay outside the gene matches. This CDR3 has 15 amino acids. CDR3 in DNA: TGCGCCAGCAGCTTGGGACAGGGTACTAGAAACACCATATATTTT. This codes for CASSLGQGTRNTIYF. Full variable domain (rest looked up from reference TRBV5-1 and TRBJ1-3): KAGVTQTPRYLIKTRGQQVTLSCSPISGHRSVSWYQQTPGQGLQFLFEYFSETQRNKGNFPGRFSGRQFSNSRSEMNVSTLELGDSALYLCASSLGQGTRNTIYFGEGSWLTVV.